This passage covers 30 T cell receptor beta chains from one sample sequenced in a study of cytotoxic CD8 clonotypes in ibrutinib-treated CLL. The protocol was immunoSEQ multiplex PCR, while the TCRdb copy is restricted to in-frame clones and leaves out a portion. This sample carries nearly 100,000 clones, around four fifths of them seen once, and the ten largest clones take 25% to 35%. The sample in question was PBMCs, obtained after 12 months of ibrutinib treatment. Source of these receptors: a human donor with chronic lymphocytic leukemia.

The V and J genes are TRBV9 and TRBJ1-2; D is perhaps TRBD1 (5 bases). Germline V CDR1 and CDR2: SGDLS, YYNGEE. CDR3 length: 17 amino acids. V was clipped by 3 bases and J by 3 bases, with 21 bases between them. The CDR3 reads CASSALAGGGGDYGYTF. In nucleotides, the CDR3 is TGTGCCAGCAGCGCACTTGCGGGAGGCGGAGGGGACTATGGCTACACCTTC.

This chain links TRBV7-9 with TRBJ2-1; D is uncertain. The CDR3 is made up of 15 amino acids. V shed 6 bases and J shed 0 bases, with 12 bases lying between them. CDR1 is SEHNR, CDR2 FQNEAQ, per germline (reference sequence). CDR3 protein: CASSPLSTSYNEQFF. The CDR3 DNA reads TGTGCCAGCAGTCCCCTGTCTACCTCCTACAATGAGCAGTTCTTC.

The chain recombines TRBV30 with TRBJ1-4; no definite D call. Trimming took 2 bases from V and 5 from J, leaving 6 bases between them. The CDR3 has 12 residues. Germline V lookup: CDR1 GTSNPN, CDR2 SVGIG (reference sequence). CDR3 sequence reads: CAWSSRNEKLFF. DNA for the CDR3: TGTGCCTGGAGTAGCCGGAATGAAAAACTGTTTTTT.

This sequence joins TRBV5-1 and TRBJ2-5, with TRBD1 matching over 7 bases. Looked up from germline, CDR1 is SGHRS and CDR2 is YFSETQ. The CDR3 runs 14 residues. After removal of 4 bases from V and 5 bases from J, the junction contained 8 bases not matched to a gene. CDR3 nucleotides: TGCGCCAGCAGCCCGGTAGGGGGCCGGGAGACCCAGTACTTC. Its translation is CASSPVGGRETQYF.

The rearrangement joins TRBV6-1 to TRBJ2-5; no reliable D call. The CDR3 runs to 14 residues. V was pared by 4 bases and J by 4 bases, with 13 bases between. Per germline, CDR1 MNHNS and CDR2 SASEGT. This CDR3 reads CASSVWPFRETQYF. DNA of the CDR3: TGTGCCAGCAGTGTGTGGCCTTTCCGAGAGACCCAGTACTTC.

This chain links TRBV6-5 with TRBJ2-3, with 11 bases matching TRBD1. Germline loops: CDR1 MNHEY, CDR2 SVGAGI. The V and J ends lost 4 bases and 3 bases, in that order; junction bases with no gene match: 6. This CDR3 spans 16 amino acids. CDR3 sequence: CASSLGQGARTDTQYF. CDR3 DNA sequence: TGTGCCAGCAGTTTAGGACAGGGGGCGCGAACAGATACGCAGTATTTT.

The chain uses TRBV4-1 and TRBJ2-1; 10 bases fit TRBD2. Germline V gene data show CDR1 as MGHRA and CDR2 as YSYEKL. V lost 8 bases to trimming and J lost 7 bases; unmatched junction nucleotides: 11. This CDR3 region has 15 residues. The CDR3 reads CASQTSGGAKNEQFF. The CDR3 nucleotides read TGCGCCAGCCAGACCAGCGGGGGGGCGAAAAATGAGCAGTTCTTC.

This rearrangement joins TRBV20-1 to TRBJ2-4, with a weak D call TRBD2 (5 bases). Trimming removed 6 bases at V and 9 bases at J, with 12 bases between. CDR1 is DFQATT, CDR2 SNEGSKA, per germline (reference sequence). CDR3 length: 11 amino acids. The CDR3 DNA sequence: TGCAGTGCCCCCTTCGGAGGCATTCAGTACTTC. Translating it yields CSAPFGGIQYF.

This chain uses TRBV12-5 with TRBJ1-5; D is uncertain. Germline-derived CDR1 and CDR2 are LGHNT and FRNRAP. The CDR3 consists of 12 residues. Trimming removed 2 bases from V and 11 bases from J, with 10 bases in between. The CDR3 loop is CASGLPAGAQHF. CDR3 sequence (DNA): TGTGCTAGTGGTTTGCCCGCCGGGGCCCAGCATTTT.

The rearrangement joins TRBV6-5 to TRBJ2-7, with D hard to call. The germline V gene encodes CDR1 MNHEY and CDR2 SVGAGI. V lost 0 bases and J lost 1, with 10 bases in between. The CDR3 sequence is 15 residues long. The CDR3 DNA is TGTGCCAGCAGTTACTCGGGCAGTAGTTCCTACGAGCAGTACTTC. Its protein product is CASSYSGSSSYEQYF.

V usage is TRBV6-5 and J usage is TRBJ1-5, with 7 bases fitting TRBD1. This CDR3 has 13 residues. Germline CDR1 reads MNHEY; CDR2 reads SVGAGI. V shed 4 bases, J shed 4 bases, and the junction held 1 base outside the gene matches. In DNA form, the CDR3 reads TGTGCCAGCAGTTCAGGGGGGAATCAGCCCCAGCATTTT. It yields the protein CASSSGGNQPQHF.

This clone is a singleton in its sample. The chain employs TRBV7-2 and TRBJ2-6; D remains unclear. Germline CDR1 is SGHTA and CDR2 is FQGNSA. Trimming took 3 bases from V and 1 from J, leaving 7 bases between them. The CDR3 extends over 15 amino acids. The CDR3 protein is CASSLERSGANVLTF. The CDR3 region has the DNA TGTGCCAGCAGCTTGGAGAGATCTGGGGCCAACGTCCTGACTTTC.

The chain recombines TRBV6-1 with TRBJ1-4; 7 bases agree with TRBD1. CDR1 MNHNS and CDR2 SASEGT come from the germline V gene. The J segment lost 8 bases and the V segment lost 6 bases, leaving 12 bases of the junction unmatched. The CDR3 consists of 15 residues. CDR3 residues: CASRPRGQAGEKLFF. CDR3 nucleotide sequence: TGTGCCAGCAGACCCAGAGGACAGGCTGGGGAAAAACTGTTTTTT.

Of note for this clone: This specimen includes other DNA sequences encoding the same CDR3. The genes are TRBV2 and TRBJ1-1; tentatively, D is TRBD1 (5 bases). The germline gives CDR1 SNHLY, CDR2 FYNNEI. This CDR3 is built from 13 residues. V was cut by 7 bases and J by 2 bases, with 11 bases left in between. This chain's CDR3 is CASILRGNTEAFF. The CDR3 DNA reads TGTGCCAGCATTTTAAGGGGAAACACTGAAGCTTTCTTT.

The chain combines TRBV7-2 with TRBJ2-7; 9 bases are a match to TRBD1. From germline, CDR1 is SGHTA and CDR2 FQGNSA. The CDR3 consists of 15 residues. V lost 4 bases to trimming and J lost 7 bases; unmatched junction nucleotides: 11. Here the CDR3 DNA reads TGTGCCAGCAGCTCAGACCGGACAGGGGTACGGGAGCAGTACTTC. Its protein product is CASSSDRTGVREQYF. The full variable domain, in which reference TRBV7-2 and TRBJ2-7 provide the parts outside the CDR3, is GAGVSQSPSNKVTEKGKDVELRCDPISGHTALYWYRQSLGQGLEFLIYFQGNSAPDKSGLPSDRFSAERTGGSVSTLTIQRTQQEDSAVYLCASSSDRTGVREQYFGPGTRLTVT.

The chain recombines TRBV7-2 with TRBJ2-7, with 11 bases fitting TRBD1. Losses at the gene ends were 6 bases for V and 7 bases for J; bases not matched to a gene: 8. This CDR3 has 14 residues. The germline V gene has CDR1 SGHTA and CDR2 FQGNSA. CDR3 nucleotides: TGTGCCAGCAGAAAGGGACAGGGGGTCAGAGAGCAGTACTTC. Residues: CASRKGQGVREQYF.

The chain is built from TRBV7-7 and TRBJ2-7; a weak D match, TRBD1 (5 bases). There are 15 residues in the CDR3. Germline V gives CDR1 SSHAT, CDR2 FNYEAQ (reference sequence). V was pared by 5 bases and J by 4 bases, with 18 bases between. CDR3 nucleotide sequence: TGTGCCAGCAGCCCTCCCGTACCGACAGTATACGAGCAGTACTTC. Protein sequence: CASSPPVPTVYEQYF.

The V call is TRBV21-1, the J call TRBJ2-7. TRBV21-1 is annotated as a pseudogene. The CDR3 is 13 residues long. In DNA, the CDR3 is TGTGCCAGCAGCAAAGTGGATGTCTACGAGCAGTACTTC. Translated, it gives CASSKVDVYEQYF.

This clone was counted a single time. CDR3 region: CASSYDFRDVSYEQYF. CDR3 nucleotides: TGTGCCAGCAGTTACGACTTCCGGGACGTCTCCTACGAGCAGTACTTC. The chain combines TRBV6-6 with TRBJ2-7; either TRBD1 or TRBD2 may fit D (5 bases each). Germline CDR1 reads MNHNY; CDR2 reads SVGAGI (reference sequence). The CDR3 runs 16 residues. V was shortened by 2 bases and J by 0 bases, with 14 bases between the two germline ends.

V is TRBV4-2 and J is TRBJ1-2; possibly TRBD1 for D (5 bases). V lost 0 bases to trimming and J lost 8 bases, with 16 bases between them. This CDR3 region has 15 residues. Germline V gene sequence: CDR1 LGHNA, CDR2 YNFKEQ. CDR3 coding DNA: TGTGCCAGCAGCCAAGAGATAACAGGCAGCCTCGGCTACACCTTC. Translating gives CASSQEITGSLGYTF.

J is TRBJ2-3 and V is TRBV7-6, with no clear D. Trimming shortened V by 8 bases and J by 5 bases, and 8 bases separated the two germline ends. The CDR3 has 11 residues. The germline gives CDR1 SGHVS, CDR2 FNYEAQ. The CDR3 nucleotides read TGTGCCAGCGGTACCATAGATACGCAGTATTTT. It is translated as CASGTIDTQYF.

The chain links TRBV7-2 to TRBJ2-2; unclear D gene. The CDR3 covers 11 residues. Germline loops: CDR1 SGHTA, CDR2 FQGNSA. The V and J ends lost 5 bases and 5 bases respectively, with 3 bases between them. In DNA form, the CDR3 reads TGTGCCAGCAGCACGACCGGGGAGCTGTTTTTT. Encoded protein: CASSTTGELFF. Full variable domain (missing parts from reference TRBV7-2 and TRBJ2-2): GAGVSQSPSNKVTEKGKDVELRCDPISGHTALYWYRQSLGQGLEFLIYFQGNSAPDKSGLPSDRFSAERTGGSVSTLTIQRTQQEDSAVYLCASSTTGELFFGEGSRLTVL.

In its sample, this clone was seen once. The chain has TRBV28 and TRBJ1-1; no clear D. CDR1 is MDHEN and CDR2 is SYDVKM in the germline V gene. Trimming removed 2 bases at V and 6 bases at J, with 10 bases between. CDR3 length: 13 residues. The CDR3 DNA reads as TGTGCCAGCAGTTTAGGGCAGGTTGCTGAAGCTTTCTTT. This sequence encodes CASSLGQVAEAFF.

The chain employs TRBV9 and TRBJ1-4; 10 bases line up with TRBD1. The CDR3 consists of 15 residues. The germline CDR1 and CDR2 sequences are SGDLS and YYNGEE. J gave up 5 bases and V 3 bases, and 4 bases lay outside the gene matches. The CDR3 DNA reads TGTGCCAGCAGCGCGGGACAGGGGTCGAATGAAAAACTGTTTTTT. This encodes CASSAGQGSNEKLFF.

V gene TRBV16 combines with J gene TRBJ1-2; the match to TRBD1 covers 11 bases. Germline V gives CDR1 KGHSY, CDR2 FQNENV. The CDR3 is 13 residues long. Losses at the gene ends were 7 bases for V and 8 bases for J; bases not matched to a gene: 6. The CDR3 bases are TGTGCCAGCACCTTGGACAGGGGGCACGGCTACACCTTC. It codes for CASTLDRGHGYTF. The complete variable domain, with remaining parts taken from reference TRBV16 and TRBJ1-2, reads GEEVAQTPKHLVRGEGQKAKLYCAPIKGHSYVFWYQQVLKNEFKFLISFQNENVFDETGMPKERFSAKCLPNSPCSLEIQATKLEDSAVYFCASTLDRGHGYTFGSGTRLTVV.

This clone came up once. The chain links TRBV28 to TRBJ1-5, with 8 bases that match TRBD1. V lost 6 bases to trimming and J lost 3 bases; unmatched junction nucleotides: 7. The CDR3 has 15 residues. Germline lookup yields CDR1 MDHEN and CDR2 SYDVKM. This CDR3 reads CASRLSDRVNQPQHF. In DNA form, the CDR3 reads TGTGCCAGCAGACTGTCGGACAGGGTCAATCAGCCCCAGCATTTT.

The chain carries TRBV4-1 and TRBJ2-5; TRBD1 is a possible D gene (6 bases). Trimming took off 0 bases at V and 2 bases at J, with 10 bases between the two ends. This CDR3 region has 15 residues. Germline assignment: CDR1 MGHRA and CDR2 YSYEKL. CDR3 sequence (DNA): TGCGCCAGCAGCCAAGATTGGGGACAACAAGAGACCCAGTACTTC. Residues: CASSQDWGQQETQYF.

The chain uses TRBV25-1 and TRBJ2-7; D perhaps matches TRBD1 (8 bases). There are 16 residues in the CDR3. Trimming shortened V by 5 bases and J by 1 base, and 18 bases separated the two germline ends. Germline lookup yields CDR1 MGHDK and CDR2 SYGVNS. The CDR3 nucleotides are TGTGCCAGCAGTTGGGAAACAGGGGGGGGGTCCTACGAGCAGTACTTC. Protein sequence: CASSWETGGGSYEQYF.

This chain uses TRBV5-6 with TRBJ2-6, with a weak D call TRBD1 (6 bases). CDR1 and CDR2 from the germline V gene are SGHDT and YYEEEE. Trimming cost V 3 bases and J 3 bases, with 19 bases left between them. The CDR3 has 18 amino acids. The CDR3, as DNA: TGTGCCAGCAGCTCCCCCCTAGGACAGCCTAATGGGGCCAACGTCCTGACTTTC. It codes for CASSSPLGQPNGANVLTF.

The chain's CDR3 is CASSRFGSFMGGNQPQHF. CDR3 nucleotide sequence: TGTGCCAGCAGCCGCTTTGGGTCATTTATGGGGGGCAATCAGCCCCAGCATTTT. The V and J genes are TRBV28 and TRBJ1-5, with D possibly TRBD1 on 5 matching bases. CDR3 length: 18 amino acids. Germline assignment: CDR1 MDHEN and CDR2 SYDVKM. V gave up 6 bases and J gave up 2 bases, with 23 bases separating them.